The 3 T cell receptor beta chains below were found in one sample sequenced in a study of molecular identifiers for immune sequencing clone quantification. TCRdb independently ran MiXCR on the PCR reads; one entry per CDR3 protein. The table includes about 100,000 distinct CDR3 sequences, roughly a third detected once. Input material: naive CD8+ T cells from blood, with Jurkat cell RNA spiked in. As for subset: FACS-sorted CD8+CD4-CCR7+CD45RA+ naive T cells. The receptors derive from a human donor in good health. Some libraries in this study had Jurkat cell RNA spiked in.

This clonotype was observed a handful of times. The chain couples TRBV9 to TRBJ2-7; maybe TRBD1 (6 bases). V lost 4 bases to trimming and J lost 4 bases, with 12 bases between them. Germline CDR1 reads SGDLS; CDR2 reads YYNGEE. This CDR3 has 13 residues. DNA for the CDR3: TGTGCCAGCAGCTTCGAGGACAGATACGAGCAGTACTTC. Amino acids: CASSFEDRYEQYF.

Ten or more counts support this clonotype. This rearrangement joins TRBV20-1 to TRBJ2-7, with a tentative D call TRBD2 (6 bases). CDR1 is DFQATT and CDR2 is SNEGSKA in the germline V gene (reference sequence). This CDR3 contains 15 residues. Trimming stripped 2 bases from V and 2 bases from J, with 16 bases between. DNA of the CDR3: TGCAGTGCTAGATCCCCGGCGGACTACACCTACGAGCAGTACTTC. This sequence encodes CSARSPADYTYEQYF.

Details on this clonotype: A much larger clonotype is one base distant, so this may be a read error. The chain is built from TRBV6-5 and TRBJ2-5, with D maybe TRBD1 (5 bases). Germline assignment: CDR1 MNHEY and CDR2 SVGAGI. The CDR3 loop spans 13 amino acids. In nucleotides, the CDR3 is TGTGCCAGCAGACCAGGGAATCAAGAGACCCAGAACTTC. Protein product: CASRPGNQETQNF.